One T cell receptor beta chain is described in this entry. Its antigen is undetermined. This entry is derived from a study of T cell responses to AZD1222 COVID-19 vaccine. Study-wide findings and caveats: It was only a handful of AZD1222 recipients who were seropositive at baseline. Compared with day 0, the breadth and depth of the Spike-specific TCR repertoire rose significantly after two doses of AZD1222.

Libraries were prepared by immunoSEQ multiplex PCR; TCRdb keeps only in-frame clonotypes and omits some of them. Among just under 95,000 clones, 88% were seen once, and the ten largest hold 10% to 15%. The germline gives CDR1 MNHEY, CDR2 SVGEGT. The V gene lost 6 bases and the J gene lost 4 bases, with 12 bases spanning the gap. The CDR3 extends over 13 amino acids. Sequencing used peripheral blood, obtained on day 0 of AZD1222 vaccination. The TCR was taken from an adult in good health. The chain recombines TRBV6-2 or TRBV6-3 with TRBJ2-5; D perhaps matches TRBD2 (6 bases). CDR3 loop: CASSLRGRETQYF. The CDR3 DNA reads as TGTGCCAGCAGCCTCCGGGGGAGAGAGACCCAGTACTTC.